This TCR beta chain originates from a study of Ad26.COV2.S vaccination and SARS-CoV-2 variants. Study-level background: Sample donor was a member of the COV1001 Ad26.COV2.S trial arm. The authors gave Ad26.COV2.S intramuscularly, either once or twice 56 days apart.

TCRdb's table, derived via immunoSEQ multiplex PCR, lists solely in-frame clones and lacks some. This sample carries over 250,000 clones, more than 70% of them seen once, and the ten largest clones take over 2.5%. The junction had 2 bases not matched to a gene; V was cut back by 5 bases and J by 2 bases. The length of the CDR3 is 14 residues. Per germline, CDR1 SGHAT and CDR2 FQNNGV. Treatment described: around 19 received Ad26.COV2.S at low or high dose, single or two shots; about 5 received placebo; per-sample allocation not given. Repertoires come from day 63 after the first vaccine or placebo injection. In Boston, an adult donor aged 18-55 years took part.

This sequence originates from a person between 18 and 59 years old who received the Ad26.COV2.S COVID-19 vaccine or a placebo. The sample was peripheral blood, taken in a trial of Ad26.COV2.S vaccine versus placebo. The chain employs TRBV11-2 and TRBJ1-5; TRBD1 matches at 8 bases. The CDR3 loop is CASSADRGNQPQHF. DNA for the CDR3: TGTGCCAGCAGCGCGGACAGGGGCAATCAGCCCCAGCATTTT.